The clone carrying this TCR beta chain occurred a few times. Its antigen is as yet unknown. This sample is part of a study of identical twins. Study results and caveats: Twins' surplus sharing was weaker for beta out-of-frame sequences.

Each CDR3 protein gets one entry after TCRdb re-called the 5' RACE reads with MiXCR. Here the sample spans hundreds of thousands of distinct CDR3 sequences, less than 9% being singletons. V dropped 0 bases and J dropped 0; count of bases not matched to a gene: 6. This CDR3 contains 17 residues. Per germline, CDR1 SGHRS and CDR2 YFSETQ. The same specimen was also included in a second study, on yellow fever vaccine responses in identical twins.

This TCR was sampled from a woman under 30 in good health. The J gene is TRBJ2-1, the V gene TRBV5-1, with 7 positions matching TRBD2. The sample taken for sequencing was PBMCs. The CDR3 region has the DNA TGCGCCAGCAGCTTGGGGCCTAGCGGCAGCTCCTACAATGAGCAGTTCTTC. Translated, it gives CASSLGPSGSSYNEQFF.